Listed below are T cell receptor beta chains from one sample, sequenced in a study of blood T cell repertoires in COVID-19. Sequencing used immunoSEQ multiplex PCR; TCRdb keeps in-frame clones, though not all of them. The table shows about 370,000 clones, with about 87% occurring only once. The specimen sequenced was peripheral blood. The receptor source for this set is a woman aged 30 to 39 with COVID-19, enrolled during active disease. The CDR3 runs from the conserved cysteine through the conserved F or W. Each record gives: CDR3 length, D gene, clone size, J gene, V gene, CDR3 DNA, CDR3 protein. D genes are given only for firm matches. The listing skips clone size in some rows; elsewhere it reads once, few, many or a size class.

length: 17
D: TRBD1
size: .
J: TRBJ1-1
V: TRBV5-1
DNA: TGCGCCAGCAGCTCGACACTCGGACAGGGGATTTTTACTGAAGCTTTCTTT
CDR3: CASSSTLGQGIFTEAFF

length: 14
D: .
size: .
J: TRBJ2-7
V: TRBV15
DNA: TGTGCCACCAGCAGAGACAGGGCCAACTACGAGCAGTACTTC
CDR3: CATSRDRANYEQYF

length: 14
D: TRBD1
size: .
J: TRBJ2-1
V: TRBV19
DNA: TGTGCCAGTAGTCCCGGGACAGAGTTCAATGAGCAGTTCTTC
CDR3: CASSPGTEFNEQFF

length: 13
D: .
size: .
J: TRBJ1-1
V: TRBV2
DNA: TGTGCCAGCAGTGTCAGGGGAAACTCTGAAGCTTTCTTT
CDR3: CASSVRGNSEAFF

length: 12
D: .
size: .
J: TRBJ2-2
V: TRBV5-4
DNA: TGTGCCAGCAGCCTGGTATTGGGGGAGCTGTTTTTT
CDR3: CASSLVLGELFF

length: 14
D: TRBD1
size: .
J: TRBJ2-5
V: TRBV10-3
DNA: TGTGCCATCAGTTCCCGGGACAGGCAAGAGACCCAGTACTTC
CDR3: CAISSRDRQETQYF

length: 19
D: .
size: .
J: TRBJ1-3
V: TRBV7-5
DNA: TGTGTCAGAAGCCATACCCGGGACAGGTACAACCTGAGGGGAAACACCATATATTTT
CDR3: CVRSHTRDRYNLRGNTIYF

length: 15
D: .
size: .
J: TRBJ1-2
V: TRBV3-1/TRBV3-2
DNA: TGTGCCAGCAGCCAAGCAGTGGGCACTAACTATGGCTACACCTTC
CDR3: CASSQAVGTNYGYTF

length: 11
D: .
size: .
J: TRBJ1-2
V: TRBV30
DNA: TGTGCCTGGATAGAGAACTATGGCTACACCTTC
CDR3: CAWIENYGYTF

length: 15
D: TRBD2
size: .
J: TRBJ2-7
V: TRBV20-1
DNA: TGCAGTGCTAGTAATCCGGGACTAGCGAGAGACGAGCAGTACTTC
CDR3: CSASNPGLARDEQYF

length: 13
D: .
size: .
J: TRBJ2-3
V: TRBV30
DNA: TGTGCCTGGTCCAGGGGGGTCCCAGATACGCAGTATTTT
CDR3: CAWSRGVPDTQYF

length: 15
D: .
size: .
J: TRBJ2-7
V: TRBV9
DNA: TGTGCCAGCAGCGTAGAGGGACGGGGGACCGACGAGCAGTACTTC
CDR3: CASSVEGRGTDEQYF

length: 17
D: TRBD2
size: .
J: TRBJ2-7
V: TRBV7-2
DNA: TGTGCCAGCAGCCCCCCACCTTCTAGCGGGAGGTTCTACGAGCAGTACTTC
CDR3: CASSPPPSSGRFYEQYF

length: 20
D: TRBD2
size: .
J: TRBJ2-2
V: TRBV24-1
DNA: TGTGCCACCAGTGATTTCGCAGCGGGACGAGGTGGGTCGAACACCGGGGAGCTGTTTTTT
CDR3: CATSDFAAGRGGSNTGELFF

length: 11
D: .
size: .
J: TRBJ1-5
V: TRBV27
DNA: TGTGCCAGCAGTCTCAATCAGCCCCAGCATTTT
CDR3: CASSLNQPQHF

length: 16
D: TRBD2
size: .
J: TRBJ2-2
V: TRBV3-1/TRBV3-2
DNA: TGTGCCAGCAGCCAAGGACTAGCGGGAGTGGCCGGGGAGCTGTTTTTT
CDR3: CASSQGLAGVAGELFF

length: 14
D: TRBD1
size: .
J: TRBJ2-3
V: TRBV28
DNA: TGTGCCAGCGCATTGACAGGGCGTGCAGATACGCAGTATTTT
CDR3: CASALTGRADTQYF

length: 13
D: .
size: .
J: TRBJ1-5
V: TRBV28
DNA: TGTGCCAGCAGTTTAGGCCTTTGGCAGCCCCAGCATTTT
CDR3: CASSLGLWQPQHF

length: 13
D: .
size: .
J: TRBJ2-7
V: TRBV28
DNA: TGTGCCAGCGGAACTAGCCGCAACTACGAGCAGTACTTC
CDR3: CASGTSRNYEQYF

length: 14
D: .
size: .
J: TRBJ1-4
V: TRBV3-1/TRBV3-2
DNA: TGTGCCAGCAGCCAATCGGAGTTCGAGGAAAAACTGTTTTTT
CDR3: CASSQSEFEEKLFF

length: 15
D: .
size: .
J: TRBJ2-1
V: TRBV6-6
DNA: TGTGCCAGCAGTACGTCTAGCGCTTCCTACAATGAGCAGTTCTTC
CDR3: CASSTSSASYNEQFF

length: 14
D: .
size: .
J: TRBJ2-2
V: TRBV27
DNA: TGTGCCAGCAGAAACAGTGTTGAAACCGGGGAGCTGTTTTTT
CDR3: CASRNSVETGELFF

length: 13
D: .
size: .
J: TRBJ2-3
V: TRBV18
DNA: TGTGCCAGCTCACCAACTAGAGCCGATACGCAGTATTTT
CDR3: CASSPTRADTQYF

length: 15
D: TRBD1
size: .
J: TRBJ1-6
V: TRBV6-2/TRBV6-3
DNA: TGTGCCAGCAGTCCATCGGACAGGGATAATTCACCCCTCCACTTT
CDR3: CASSPSDRDNSPLHF

length: 15
D: TRBD1
size: .
J: TRBJ1-2
V: TRBV24-1
DNA: TGTGCCACCAGTGAAACCGGACAGGGTATATATGGCTACACCTTC
CDR3: CATSETGQGIYGYTF

length: 16
D: TRBD1
size: .
J: TRBJ1-3
V: TRBV10-3
DNA: TGTGCCATCAGCCCTGAAGGGGGCCTCTCTGGAAACACCATATATTTT
CDR3: CAISPEGGLSGNTIYF

length: 14
D: .
size: .
J: TRBJ1-1
V: TRBV21-1
DNA: TGTGCCGCGGTGGAGGGAACCATGAACACTGAAGCTTTCTTT
CDR3: CAAVEGTMNTEAFF

length: 18
D: TRBD1
size: .
J: TRBJ2-2
V: TRBV7-9
DNA: TGTGCCAGCAGCTTACCGCCACAACGGACAGGGGACACCGGGGAGCTGTTTTTT
CDR3: CASSLPPQRTGDTGELFF

length: 16
D: TRBD1
size: .
J: TRBJ1-6
V: TRBV18
DNA: TGTGCCAGCTCATATACAGGGGGCGCGGATTTCTCACCCCTCCACTTT
CDR3: CASSYTGGADFSPLHF

length: 12
D: .
size: .
J: TRBJ1-2
V: TRBV6-5
DNA: TGTGCCAGCAGCCGGGGAGAAGATGGCTACACCTTC
CDR3: CASSRGEDGYTF

length: 16
D: TRBD2
size: few
J: TRBJ2-7
V: TRBV10-1
DNA: TGCGCCAGCAGTGCGGGTCGCACTAGCGGGAGTTACGAGCAGTACTTC
CDR3: CASSAGRTSGSYEQYF

length: 15
D: TRBD2
size: .
J: TRBJ2-1
V: TRBV4-3
DNA: TGCGCCAGCAGTGTGGGGACTAGCGGGGCCAATGAGCAGTTCTTC
CDR3: CASSVGTSGANEQFF

length: 15
D: TRBD1
size: .
J: TRBJ2-7
V: TRBV19
DNA: TGTGCCAGTAGTATAACCGGGACAGGGGGCAACGAGCAGTACTTC
CDR3: CASSITGTGGNEQYF

length: 14
D: TRBD1
size: .
J: TRBJ1-2
V: TRBV7-9
DNA: TGTGCCAGCAGCCTTAACAGGGGGGACTATGGCTACACCTTC
CDR3: CASSLNRGDYGYTF

length: 18
D: .
size: .
J: TRBJ1-5
V: TRBV5-1
DNA: TGCGCCAGCAGCTTGACTCCTAGGACACCGTATAGCAATCAGCCCCAGCATTTT
CDR3: CASSLTPRTPYSNQPQHF

length: 15
D: .
size: .
J: TRBJ2-5
V: TRBV21-1
DNA: TGTGCCAGCAGCAAAGGGTGGCAGGGCCAAGAGACCCAGTACTTC
CDR3: CASSKGWQGQETQYF

length: 14
D: TRBD1
size: few
J: TRBJ2-7
V: TRBV5-4
DNA: TGTGCCAGCAGTTGGGACAGAAGGGGCTACGAGCAGTACTTC
CDR3: CASSWDRRGYEQYF

length: 15
D: .
size: .
J: TRBJ2-2
V: TRBV19
DNA: TGTGCCAGTAGTATAGGGGGGGACTACACCGGGGAGCTGTTTTTT
CDR3: CASSIGGDYTGELFF

length: 11
D: TRBD1
size: .
J: TRBJ1-2
V: TRBV20-1
DNA: TGCAGTGCAACGACAGGGGGTTTCTACACCTTC
CDR3: CSATTGGFYTF

length: 14
D: .
size: .
J: TRBJ1-1
V: TRBV10-2
DNA: TGCGCCAGCACGACATTGGGTTCGAACACTGAAGCTTTCTTT
CDR3: CASTTLGSNTEAFF

length: 15
D: .
size: few
J: TRBJ1-4
V: TRBV5-6
DNA: TGTGCCAGCAGCTTGTTGGCAGGCGTCAAGGAAAAACTGTTTTTT
CDR3: CASSLLAGVKEKLFF

length: 13
D: .
size: once
J: TRBJ2-7
V: TRBV6-2/TRBV6-3
DNA: TGTGCCAGCAGTTATCGGGATTCCTACGAGCAGTACTTC
CDR3: CASSYRDSYEQYF

length: 17
D: .
size: .
J: TRBJ2-3
V: TRBV5-1
DNA: TGCGCCAGCAGCGCGCTGCGGGCGGGCCCCAACACAGATACGCAGTATTTT
CDR3: CASSALRAGPNTDTQYF

length: 13
D: TRBD1
size: .
J: TRBJ2-7
V: TRBV28
DNA: TGTGCCAGCAGTTCACAGGGGTGGGACGAGCAGTACTTC
CDR3: CASSSQGWDEQYF

length: 14
D: .
size: .
J: TRBJ2-7
V: TRBV6-5
DNA: TGTGCCAGCAGTCGTAGGACAGCCACCTACGAGCAGTACTTC
CDR3: CASSRRTATYEQYF

length: 15
D: TRBD2
size: once
J: TRBJ2-1
V: TRBV18
DNA: TGTGCCAGCTCTCCACTAGCGGGAGCAAACAATGAGCAGTTCTTC
CDR3: CASSPLAGANNEQFF

length: 16
D: .
size: .
J: TRBJ2-3
V: TRBV30
DNA: TGTGCCTGGAGTGCAGGGGCCGACGGACGTCTCGATACGCAGTATTTT
CDR3: CAWSAGADGRLDTQYF

length: 13
D: .
size: .
J: TRBJ1-5
V: TRBV30
DNA: TGTGCCTGGAGCACAGGGCTCAATCAGCCCCAGCATTTT
CDR3: CAWSTGLNQPQHF

length: 14
D: .
size: once
J: TRBJ1-1
V: TRBV10-3
DNA: TGTGCCATCAGTGCAAGGACGGGAAACACTGAAGCTTTCTTT
CDR3: CAISARTGNTEAFF

length: 17
D: TRBD1
size: .
J: TRBJ2-3
V: TRBV19
DNA: TGTGCCAGTAGTGACCTTTTGAGACAGGGCTTCACAGATACGCAGTATTTT
CDR3: CASSDLLRQGFTDTQYF